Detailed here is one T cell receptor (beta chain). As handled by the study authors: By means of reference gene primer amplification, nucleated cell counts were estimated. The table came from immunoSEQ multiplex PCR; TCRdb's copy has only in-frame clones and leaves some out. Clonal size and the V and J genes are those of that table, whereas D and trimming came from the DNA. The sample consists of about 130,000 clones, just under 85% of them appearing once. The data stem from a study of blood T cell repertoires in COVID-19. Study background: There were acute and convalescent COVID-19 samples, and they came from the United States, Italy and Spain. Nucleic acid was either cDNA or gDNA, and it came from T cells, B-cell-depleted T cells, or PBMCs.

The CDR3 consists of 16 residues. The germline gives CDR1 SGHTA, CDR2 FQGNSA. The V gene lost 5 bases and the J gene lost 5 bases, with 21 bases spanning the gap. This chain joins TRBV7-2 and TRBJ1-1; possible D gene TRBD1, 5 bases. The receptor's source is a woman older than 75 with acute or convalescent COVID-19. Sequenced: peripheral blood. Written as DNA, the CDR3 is TGTGCCAGCAGCCCACCCAAGCTGCAGGGCCGGACTGAAGCTTTCTTT. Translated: CASSPPKLQGRTEAFF.